Each of the 24 T cell receptor beta chains below was sequenced from the same sample in a study. TCRdb processed the 5' RACE reads anew with MiXCR; each CDR3 protein has one entry. The sample gives some 37,000 distinct CDR3 sequences, under 20% of which show up once; 2.8% is in the top ten. The sequencing sample was made of naive CD4+ T cells sorted from a lymph node. Described subset: naive CD4+ T cells, CD4+CD45RA+CD25-. All receptors come from a female donor with breast cancer.

This clonotype showed up just a few times. The DNA for the CDR3 is TGTGCCAGCAGTTTTACAGGGGCTGGGGTTCAGCCCCAGCATTTT. Translating it yields CASSFTGAGVQPQHF. V gene TRBV12-3 or TRBV12-4 combines with J gene TRBJ1-5; 7 bases fit TRBD1. J was trimmed by 6 bases and V by 3 bases; bases with no gene match: 8. This CDR3 comprises 15 residues.

This clonotype was seen only a few times. The chain joins TRBV7-9 to TRBJ1-2; D is unclear. Germline V CDR1 and CDR2: SEHNR, FQNEAQ (reference sequence). The V and J ends lost 5 bases and 8 bases respectively, with 24 bases between them. CDR3 length: 16 residues. The CDR3 protein is CASSLQRTESLRGYTF. CDR3 coding DNA: TGTGCCAGCAGCCTCCAAAGGACGGAAAGTCTTAGAGGCTACACCTTC.

This clonotype was counted between two and nine times. This chain joins TRBV24-1 and TRBJ1-1; D is perhaps TRBD1 (6 bases). Germline CDR1 reads KGHDR; CDR2 reads SFDVKD. Trimming pared 3 bases from V and 5 bases from J, leaving 9 bases between. The CDR3 covers 13 residues. This CDR3 reads CATSDPQGTEAFF. The CDR3 DNA reads as TGTGCCACCAGTGATCCCCAGGGGACTGAAGCTTTCTTT.

The sample holds a few counts of this clonotype. The J gene is TRBJ1-2, the V gene TRBV3-1; D ambiguous. Germline CDR1 is LGHDT and CDR2 is YNNKEL (reference sequence). Between the trimmed V and J ends, which lost 0 bases and 6 bases, there was a span of 11 bases. The CDR3 loop spans 14 amino acids. The CDR3 loop reads CASSQDRGNNGYTF. The CDR3 bases are TGTGCCAGCAGCCAAGATCGAGGGAACAATGGCTACACCTTC.

Of note for this clonotype: The CDR3 carries no conserved terminal phenylalanine or tryptophan, so it likely arises from a read error. The chain joins TRBV6-1 to TRBJ1-5; 9 positions match TRBD1. V shed 6 bases, J shed 3 bases, and the junction held 6 bases outside the gene matches. Germline V gene lookup returns CDR1 MNHNS and CDR2 SASEGT. This CDR3 has 15 amino acids. Here the CDR3 reads CASRNRDRDNQPQHL. The DNA of the CDR3 is TGTGCCAGCAGAAACCGGGACAGGGACAATCAGCCCCAGCATTTG.

This clonotype was picked up a small number of times. The chain recombines TRBV7-9 with TRBJ2-4; D is uncertain. The CDR3 covers 16 residues. CDR1 and CDR2 (germline): SEHNR, FQNEAQ (reference sequence). V lost 1 base and J lost 4, with 14 bases in between. The CDR3 is CASSLDAGPLKNIQYF. The DNA for the CDR3 is TGTGCCAGCAGCTTAGATGCAGGACCCCTTAAAAACATTCAGTACTTC.

On this clonotype: Given a much more abundant clone one base away, this may be a read error. As DNA, the CDR3 is TGCGCCAGCAGCCAAGAACGAGCGGGACGCTCCTACAATGAGCAGGTCTTC. It encodes CASSQERAGRSYNEQVF. The genes are TRBV4-3 and TRBJ2-1; TRBD2 agrees at 7 bases. CDR3 size: 17 residues. Germline loops: CDR1 LGHNA, CDR2 YSLEER.

There are a few counts of this clonotype. The rearrangement links TRBV5-1 to TRBJ2-1, with 14 bases aligning to TRBD2. J lost 4 bases, V lost 3 bases, and 12 bases had no gene match. Looked up from germline, CDR1 is SGHRS and CDR2 is YFSETQ. This CDR3 has 19 residues. The CDR3 DNA sequence: TGCGCCAGCAGCTCCGGACTAGCGGGAGGCCGCCTCTTTTACAATGAGCAGTTCTTC. Translating gives CASSSGLAGGRLFYNEQFF.

This clonotype was seen repeatedly, ten times or more. V is TRBV5-1 and J is TRBJ2-5, with TRBD2 matching 8 bases. With 0 bases clipped from V and 2 bases from J, the junction kept 3 bases outside the gene matches. Germline-derived CDR1 and CDR2 are SGHRS and YFSETQ. CDR3 size: 15 residues. The CDR3 loop is CASSLVASGQETQYF. As DNA, the CDR3 is TGCGCCAGCAGCTTGGTGGCTAGCGGGCAAGAGACCCAGTACTTC.

The chain carries TRBV5-1 and TRBJ2-7; the match to TRBD1 covers 7 bases. The CDR3 is 13 amino acids. CDR1 and CDR2 (germline): SGHRS, YFSETQ. After removal of 5 bases from V and 2 bases from J, the junction contained 4 bases not matched to a gene. The CDR3 nucleotides are TGCGCCAGCAGTCGAGGACAGGCCTACGAGCAGTACTTC. Translation: CASSRGQAYEQYF.

This clonotype was seen ten or more times. The V and J genes are TRBV5-1 and TRBJ1-3; no firm D call. The CDR3 has 14 residues. Germline CDR1 is SGHRS and CDR2 is YFSETQ. The germline V and J ends were trimmed by 7 bases and 0 bases, with 11 bases remaining between them. The CDR3 nucleotides are TGCGCCAGCTCCCTAGACGGCTCTGGAAACACCATATATTTT. This gives the protein CASSLDGSGNTIYF.

This chain uses TRBV20-1 with TRBJ2-7, with D maybe TRBD1 (6 bases). Trimming took off 0 bases at V and 4 bases at J, with 16 bases between the two ends. In germline, CDR1 is DFQATT, CDR2 SNEGSKA (reference sequence). This CDR3 has 15 residues. The CDR3 DNA is TGCAGTGCTAGAGATACGACGCCAGGGGTGTACGAGCAGTACTTC. Translating gives CSARDTTPGVYEQYF.

On this clonotype itself: Given a much more abundant clone one base away, this may be a read error. The rearrangement links TRBV29-1 to TRBJ1-2; D perhaps matches TRBD1 (6 bases). Germline V CDR1 and CDR2: SQVTM, ANQGSEA. V was clipped by 6 bases and J by 0 bases, with 14 bases between them. This CDR3 region has 14 residues. The chain's CDR3 is CSVDKGGTNYGYTF. In nucleotides, the CDR3 is TGCAGCGTGGACAAGGGGGGGACTAACTATGGCTACACCTTC.

Of note for this clonotype: Because it lacks the conserved phenylalanine or tryptophan at the end, this CDR3 is likely a read error. The CDR3 spells CASSQEPGGTTEAFV. DNA of the CDR3: TGTGCCAGCAGCCAAGAGCCAGGGGGTACCACGGAAGCTTTCGTT. The rearrangement uses TRBV4-2 and TRBJ1-1; 7 bases fit TRBD1. Germline assignment: CDR1 LGHNA and CDR2 YNFKEQ. With V trimmed by 0 bases and J by 8 bases, 9 bases remained unmatched. CDR3 length: 15 residues.

This clonotype appeared many times. CDR3 sequence: CASSIGGNTGELFF. CDR3 coding DNA: TGTGCCAGCAGCATAGGGGGCAACACCGGGGAGCTGTTTTTT. The chain combines TRBV7-9 with TRBJ2-2, with 7 bases matching TRBD1. V shed 5 bases, J shed 2 bases, and the junction held 2 bases outside the gene matches. CDR3 length equals 14 residues. Germline values: CDR1 SEHNR, CDR2 FQNEAQ (reference sequence).

Only a few counts were recorded for this clonotype. This chain links TRBV11-3 with TRBJ2-1; 15 nucleotides agree with TRBD2. The germline gives CDR1 SGHNT, CDR2 YENEEA. The CDR3 covers 17 residues. V was clipped by 5 bases and J by 5 bases; unmatched bases: 7. The CDR3 reads CASSLGTSGRLDNEQFF. Here the CDR3 DNA reads TGTGCCAGCAGCCTGGGGACTAGCGGGAGGTTGGACAATGAGCAGTTCTTC.

The V and J genes are TRBV7-8 and TRBJ2-7; 8 bases match TRBD2. Trimming removed 0 bases from V and 7 bases from J; junction bases left unmatched: 5. The germline CDR1 and CDR2 sequences are SGHVS and FQNEAQ. The CDR3 has 14 residues. The chain's CDR3 is CASSLALGGREQYF. CDR3 in DNA: TGTGCCAGCAGCTTAGCGCTGGGCGGGAGGGAGCAGTACTTC. The whole variable domain, remainder taken from reference TRBV7-8 and TRBJ2-7, is GAGVSQSPRYKVAKRGQDVALRCDPISGHVSLFWYQQALGQGPEFLTYFQNEAQLDKSGLPSDRFFAERPEGSVSTLKIQRTQQEDSAVYLCASSLALGGREQYFGPGTRLTVT.

This clonotype was seen at least ten times. The chain has TRBV6-1 and TRBJ2-3; D could derive from TRBD1 or TRBD2 (5 bases each). Germline V gene lookup returns CDR1 MNHNS and CDR2 SASEGT. Trimming cost V 6 bases and J 3 bases, with 19 bases left between them. CDR3 length equals 16 residues. CDR3 sequence: CASSPRPQGGTDTQYF. CDR3 coding DNA: TGTGCCAGCAGCCCTAGGCCGCAGGGCGGGACAGATACGCAGTATTTT.

This clonotype came up a few times. The V gene is TRBV29-1, the J gene TRBJ2-2; D perhaps matches TRBD2 (7 bases). V dropped 0 bases and J dropped 1 base, with 15 bases sitting between them. CDR1 SQVTM and CDR2 ANQGSEA come from the germline V gene. CDR3 length: 17 amino acids. The CDR3 DNA is TGCAGCGTTGAAGATCGGAGGGGGAGGGGGAACACCGGGGAGCTGTTTTTT. This codes for CSVEDRRGRGNTGELFF.

With regard to this clonotype: A clone one base away is much larger, so this may be a read error. Because it lacks the conserved phenylalanine or tryptophan at the end, this CDR3 is likely a read error. The chain links TRBV10-3 to TRBJ1-6; perhaps TRBD1 as D (5 bases). Germline CDR1 reads ENHRY; CDR2 reads SYGVKD. This CDR3 is built from 12 residues. Trimming left V 2 bases short and J 13 bases short, with 9 bases between. The CDR3 loop reads CAISEVTGPLHY. The CDR3 nucleotides are TGTGCCATCAGTGAGGTTACAGGTCCCCTCCACTAT.

This clonotype has at least ten counts. This chain joins TRBV20-1 and TRBJ1-1, with 8 bases aligning to TRBD1. V shed 3 bases, J shed 1 base, and the junction held 1 base outside the gene matches. CDR1 is DFQATT and CDR2 is SNEGSKA in the germline V gene (reference sequence). CDR3 length equals 13 residues. The CDR3 sequence is CSARGQANTEAFF. The CDR3 DNA follows: TGCAGTGCTAGGGGACAGGCGAACACTGAAGCTTTCTTT.

A few counts support this clonotype. This chain joins TRBV6-2 or TRBV6-3 and TRBJ2-1, with a weak D call TRBD2 (6 bases). Germline-derived CDR1 and CDR2 are MNHEY and SVGEGT. There are 16 residues in the CDR3. Between the trimmed V and J ends, which lost 8 bases and 3 bases, there was a span of 20 bases. CDR3 protein: CASARPGDKNYNEQFF. CDR3 bases: TGTGCCAGCGCACGACCGGGAGATAAAAACTACAATGAGCAGTTCTTC.

The chain links TRBV7-9 to TRBJ1-2; TRBD1 matches at 7 bases. From germline, CDR1 is SEHNR and CDR2 FQNEAQ (reference sequence). The CDR3 spans 16 residues. V was clipped by 5 bases and J by 6 bases; unmatched bases: 15. The CDR3 is CASSTSGLQGMDGYTF. Here the CDR3 DNA reads TGTGCCAGCAGCACCAGCGGGTTACAGGGGATGGATGGCTACACCTTC.

This clonotype was observed at least ten times. In DNA, the CDR3 is TGCAGTGCTACGAGGGGGATTTTCCAAGAGACCCAGTACTTC. It specifies CSATRGIFQETQYF. The chain links TRBV20-1 to TRBJ2-5; D is possibly TRBD1 (6 bases). CDR1 is DFQATT, CDR2 SNEGSKA, per germline (reference sequence). With 4 bases removed from V and 1 base from J, the gap between germline ends came to 13 bases. CDR3 length: 14 residues.